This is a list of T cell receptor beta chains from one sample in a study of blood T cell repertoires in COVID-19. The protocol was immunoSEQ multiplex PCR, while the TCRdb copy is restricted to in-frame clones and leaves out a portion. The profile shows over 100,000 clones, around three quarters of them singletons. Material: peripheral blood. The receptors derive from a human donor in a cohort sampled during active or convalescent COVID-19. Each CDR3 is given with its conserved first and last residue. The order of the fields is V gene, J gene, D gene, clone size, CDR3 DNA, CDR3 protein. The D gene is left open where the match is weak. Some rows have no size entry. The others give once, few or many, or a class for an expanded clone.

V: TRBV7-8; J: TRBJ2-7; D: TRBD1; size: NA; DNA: TGTGCCAGCAGCTTAGTCTTGATACAGGGGACCTACGAGCAGTACTTC; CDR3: CASSLVLIQGTYEQYF
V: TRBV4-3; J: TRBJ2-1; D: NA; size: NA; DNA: TGCGCCAGCAGCCAAGGATCGACGGCAGGCAATGAGCAGTTCTTC; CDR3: CASSQGSTAGNEQFF
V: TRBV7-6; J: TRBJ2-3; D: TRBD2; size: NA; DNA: TGTGCCAGCAGCTCACCGGGACTAGCGGGGGCGCGAAGCACAGATACGCAGTATTTT; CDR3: CASSSPGLAGARSTDTQYF
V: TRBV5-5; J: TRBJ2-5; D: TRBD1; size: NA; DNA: TGTGCCAGCACCTCGGGACAGATCCAAGAGACCCAGTACTTC; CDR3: CASTSGQIQETQYF
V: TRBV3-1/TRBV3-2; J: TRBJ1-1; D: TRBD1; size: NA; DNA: TGTGCCAGCAGCCCGACAGGGTCTTTTGGTGAAGCTTTCTTT; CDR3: CASSPTGSFGEAFF
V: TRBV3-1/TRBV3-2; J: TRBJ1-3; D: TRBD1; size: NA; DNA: TGTGCCAGCAGCCCATCGTCGAGACAGGGTGGAGCGCAGGGAAACACCATATATTTT; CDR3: CASSPSSRQGGAQGNTIYF
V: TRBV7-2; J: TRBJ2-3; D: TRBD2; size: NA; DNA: TGTGCCAGCAGCCAGAGCGGGAGCGTTGGTACGCAGTATTTT; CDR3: CASSQSGSVGTQYF
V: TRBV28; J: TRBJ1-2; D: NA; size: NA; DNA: TGTGCCAGCACAGCCTTTGGGTTGGGAGAAGATCGGATTCCCAAGCCTTATGGCTACACCTTC; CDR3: CASTAFGLGEDRIPKPYGYTF
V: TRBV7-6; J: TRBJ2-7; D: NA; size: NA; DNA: TGTACACACCCCCTTCGGGTAGTCGCTTATTTTTTC; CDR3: CTHPLRVVAYFF
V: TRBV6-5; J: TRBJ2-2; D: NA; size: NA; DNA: TGTGCCAGCAGCCTAGGACTAGCCAGGGGGGGGGAGCTGTTTTTT; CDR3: CASSLGLARGGELFF
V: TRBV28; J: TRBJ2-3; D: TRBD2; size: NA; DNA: TGTGCCAGCAACCCGACTAGCGGGGCACTACGCCGCACAGATACGCAGTATTTT; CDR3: CASNPTSGALRRTDTQYF
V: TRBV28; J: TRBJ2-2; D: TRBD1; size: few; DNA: TGTGCCAGCACCCGCGTAAGGACAGGGGGCTTCACCGGGGAGCTGTTTTTT; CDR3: CASTRVRTGGFTGELFF
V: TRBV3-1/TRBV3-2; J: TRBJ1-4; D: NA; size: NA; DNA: TGTGCCAGCAGCCAAAACACAGGGATTGAACTGTTTTTT; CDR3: CASSQNTGIELFF
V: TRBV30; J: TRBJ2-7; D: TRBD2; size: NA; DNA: TGTGCCTGGACTAGCGGGAACTACGAGCAGTACTTC; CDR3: CAWTSGNYEQYF
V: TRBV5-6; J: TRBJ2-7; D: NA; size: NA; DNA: TGTGCCAGCAGCTTGAAAGGGACACGAACCTACGAGCAGTACTTC; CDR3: CASSLKGTRTYEQYF
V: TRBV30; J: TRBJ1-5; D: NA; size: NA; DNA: TGTGCCTGCAGATATAGCAATCAGCCCCAGCATTTT; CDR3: CACRYSNQPQHF
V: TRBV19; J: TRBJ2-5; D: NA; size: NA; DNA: TGTGCCAGTAGTACGGTAGCGGCACGGGAGACCCAGTACTTC; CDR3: CASSTVAARETQYF
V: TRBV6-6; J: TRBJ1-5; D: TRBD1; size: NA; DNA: TGTGCCAGCAGTTACTCCAGGGGGGACAATCAGCCCCAGCATTTT; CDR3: CASSYSRGDNQPQHF
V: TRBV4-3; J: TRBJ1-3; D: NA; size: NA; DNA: TGCGCCAGCAGCCAAGTCCCGGACAGCGGAAACACCATATATTTT; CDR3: CASSQVPDSGNTIYF
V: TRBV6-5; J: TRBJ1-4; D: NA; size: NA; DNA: TGTGCCAGCAGTTACTCCACGAATTTCAGGGAAAAACTGTTTTTT; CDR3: CASSYSTNFREKLFF
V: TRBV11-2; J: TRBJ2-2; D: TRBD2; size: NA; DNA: TGTGCCAGCAGCTTTCGGCGGGGGGCTGCGAACACCGGGGAGCTGTTTTTT; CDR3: CASSFRRGAANTGELFF
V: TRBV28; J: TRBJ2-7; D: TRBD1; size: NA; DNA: TGTGCCAGCAGTTTAAGATGGACAGGAAGGCACTACGAGCAGTACTTC; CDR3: CASSLRWTGRHYEQYF
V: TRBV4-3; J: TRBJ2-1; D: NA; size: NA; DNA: TGCGCCAGCAGCCAAGGGGGCGGTTACACCTACAATGAGCAGTTCTTC; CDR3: CASSQGGGYTYNEQFF
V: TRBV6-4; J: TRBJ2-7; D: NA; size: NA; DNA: TGTGCCAGCCGAAGAACGGCCTACGAGCAGTACTTC; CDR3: CASRRTAYEQYF
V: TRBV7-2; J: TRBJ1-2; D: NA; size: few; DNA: TGTGCCAGCAGCTTGACTTTTCTCAAGGGGTTTAACTATGGCTACACCTTC; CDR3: CASSLTFLKGFNYGYTF
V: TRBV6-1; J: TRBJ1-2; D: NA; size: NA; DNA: TGTGCCAGCAGTGAAGTTAACGGGGGAAGGTATGGCTACACCTTC; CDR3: CASSEVNGGRYGYTF
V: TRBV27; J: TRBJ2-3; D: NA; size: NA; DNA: TGTGCCAGCAGTTTATATAGTAGCACAGATACGCAGTATTTT; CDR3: CASSLYSSTDTQYF
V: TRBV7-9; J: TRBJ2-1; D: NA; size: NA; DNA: TGTGCCAGCAGCCTCTTTGACAATGAGCAGTTCTTC; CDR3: CASSLFDNEQFF
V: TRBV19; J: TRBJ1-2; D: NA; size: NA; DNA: TGTGCCAGTAGTATAGAAGCGGACAGTAGTGTCTATGGCTACACCTTC; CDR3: CASSIEADSSVYGYTF
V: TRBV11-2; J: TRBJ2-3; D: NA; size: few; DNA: TGTGCCAGCAGCTCCCCAGGGCTCGGGCGGGGAAGCACAGATACGCAGTATTTT; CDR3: CASSSPGLGRGSTDTQYF
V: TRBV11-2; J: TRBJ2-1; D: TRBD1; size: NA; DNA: TGTGCCAGCAGCTTAGAATCCCGGACAGGCGGCGTGGGAAAGTTCTTC; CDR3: CASSLESRTGGVGKFF
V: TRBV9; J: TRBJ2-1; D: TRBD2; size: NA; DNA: TGTGCCAGCAGCGTAGCTCCAAGACTAGCGGTGTACAATGAGCAGTTCTTC; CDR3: CASSVAPRLAVYNEQFF
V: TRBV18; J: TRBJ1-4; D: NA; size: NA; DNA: TGTGCCAGCTCACCCGAAACGGGTTTCGGAAAACTGTTTTTT; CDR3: CASSPETGFGKLFF
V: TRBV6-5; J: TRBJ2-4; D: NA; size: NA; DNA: TGTGCCAGCAGTCAGGGACTGGAAAACATTCAGTACTTC; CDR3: CASSQGLENIQYF
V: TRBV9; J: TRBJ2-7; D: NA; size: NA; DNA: TGTGCCAGCAGCGTAGAACCCGAGGGTCTCGAGCAGTACTTC; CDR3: CASSVEPEGLEQYF
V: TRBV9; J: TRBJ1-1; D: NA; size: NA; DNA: TGTGCCAGCAGCCTAAAGGACAGGAACACTGAAGCTTTCTTT; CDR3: CASSLKDRNTEAFF
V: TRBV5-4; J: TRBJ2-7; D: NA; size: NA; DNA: TGTGCCAGCAGCTGGATGGGGGGGCGGGTGTACGAGCAGTACTTC; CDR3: CASSWMGGRVYEQYF
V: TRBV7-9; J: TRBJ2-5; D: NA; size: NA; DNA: TGTGCCAGCAGTTTAGGAGCGGGTGCAAAAGAGACCCAGTACTTC; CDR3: CASSLGAGAKETQYF
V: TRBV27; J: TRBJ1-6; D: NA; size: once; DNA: TGTGCCAGCAGTTTATTTGACAGTTTGAATTCACCCCTCCACTTT; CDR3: CASSLFDSLNSPLHF
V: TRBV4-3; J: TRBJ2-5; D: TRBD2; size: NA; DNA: TGCGCCAGCAGCCAAGATAGGACGGGGGGGCGGTTTGTGGAGACCCAGTACTTC; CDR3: CASSQDRTGGRFVETQYF
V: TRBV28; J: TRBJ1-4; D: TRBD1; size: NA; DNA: TGTGCCAGCAGTTTCTCGGGACAGGGCACTAATGAAAAACTGTTTTTT; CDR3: CASSFSGQGTNEKLFF
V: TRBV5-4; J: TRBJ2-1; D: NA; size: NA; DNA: TGTGCCAGCAGCCGACTAACTGTGACCTACAATGAGCAGTTCTTC; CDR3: CASSRLTVTYNEQFF